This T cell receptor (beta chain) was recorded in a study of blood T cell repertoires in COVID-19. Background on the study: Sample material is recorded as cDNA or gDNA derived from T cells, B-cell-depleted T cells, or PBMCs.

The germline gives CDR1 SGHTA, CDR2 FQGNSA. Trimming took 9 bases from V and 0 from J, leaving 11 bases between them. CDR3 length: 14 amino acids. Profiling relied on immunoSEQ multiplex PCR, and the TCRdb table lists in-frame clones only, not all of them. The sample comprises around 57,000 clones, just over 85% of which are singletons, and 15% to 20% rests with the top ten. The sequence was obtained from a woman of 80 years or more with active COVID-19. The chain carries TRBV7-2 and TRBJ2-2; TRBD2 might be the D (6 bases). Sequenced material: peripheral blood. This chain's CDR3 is CASRGTPNTGELFF. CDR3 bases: TGTGCCAGTAGAGGGACTCCGAACACCGGGGAGCTGTTTTTT.